This T cell receptor (beta chain) came from a study of blood T cell repertoires in COVID-19. Background on the study: Samples came from the United States, Italy and Spain, spanning acute and convalescent COVID-19. The cDNA or gDNA used as material had been derived from T cells, B-cell-depleted T cells, or PBMCs.

How the authors handled the data: How many nucleated cells were present was estimated from reference gene primer amplification. Assay: immunoSEQ multiplex PCR; the TCRdb copy retains only in-frame clones and omits some. V and J calls plus clone size are reproduced from that table; the DNA served to infer D and trimming. The data hold about 130,000 clones, with roughly 80% observed a single time. Germline V gene data show CDR1 as SGHRS and CDR2 as YFSETQ. This CDR3 spans 15 amino acids. J lost 4 bases, V lost 3 bases, and 6 bases had no gene match. The chain couples TRBV5-1 to TRBJ1-2, with 10 bases identical to TRBD1. This TCR was sampled from a woman aged 80 or over with acute or convalescent COVID-19. The sample was peripheral blood. The CDR3 nucleotides are TGCGCCAGCAGCTGGGGACAGGGGTCACTCTATGGCTACACCTTC. Its protein is CASSWGQGSLYGYTF.